This T cell receptor (beta chain) was identified in a study of neurological immune-mediated disorders. CDR3 size: 13 residues. The ends were cut back, 6 bases at V and 4 bases at J, with 11 bases in the middle. A 10-nucleotide random UMI tagged transcripts in template-switch 5'RACE cDNA synthesis. TCRdb reprocessed the 5' RACE reads with MiXCR, giving one entry per CDR3 protein. The table includes around 68,000 distinct CDR3 sequences, more than 3.5% detected once. This chain uses TRBV12-3 or TRBV12-4 with TRBJ2-3; D is uncertain. This TCR was sampled from a man in his fifties or sixties with multiple sclerosis. The sample was PBMCs. The chain's CDR3 is CASSWGKADTQYF. The CDR3 DNA sequence: TGTGCCAGCAGCTGGGGAAAGGCAGATACGCAGTATTTT.